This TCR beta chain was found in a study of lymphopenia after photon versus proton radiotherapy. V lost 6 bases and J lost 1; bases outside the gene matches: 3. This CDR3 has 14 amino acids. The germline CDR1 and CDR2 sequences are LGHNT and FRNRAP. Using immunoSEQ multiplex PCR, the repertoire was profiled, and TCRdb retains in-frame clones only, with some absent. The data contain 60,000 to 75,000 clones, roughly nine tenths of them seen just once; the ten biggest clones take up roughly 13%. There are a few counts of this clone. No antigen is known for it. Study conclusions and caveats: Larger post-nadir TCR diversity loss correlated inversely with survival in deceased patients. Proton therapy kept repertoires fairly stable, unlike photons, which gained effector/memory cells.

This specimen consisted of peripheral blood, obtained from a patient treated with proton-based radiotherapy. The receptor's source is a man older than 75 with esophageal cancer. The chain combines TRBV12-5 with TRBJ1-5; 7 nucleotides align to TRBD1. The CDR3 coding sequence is TGTGCTAGTGGGGGGGGACAGAGCAATCAGCCCCAGCATTTT. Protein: CASGGGQSNQPQHF.